This T cell receptor beta chain was identified during a study of T-cell memory formation after mild COVID-19. This clonotype has ten or more counts. The CDR3 has 12 residues. V lost 6 bases to trimming and J lost 5 bases; unmatched junction nucleotides: 1. MiXCR was run by TCRdb on the 5' RACE reads, yielding one entry per CDR3 protein. Of some 320,000 distinct CDR3 sequences in the sample, approximately 15% were seen once. Sequencing used PBMCs or a T cell subset sorted from them (not recorded which). The rearrangement joins TRBV12-3 or TRBV12-4 to TRBJ2-3; TRBD1 agrees at 8 bases. The clonotype comes from a man between 18 and 35 years old who had mild COVID-19 (a few samples of this study predate the infection). Cell type and time point are not known. The CDR3 reads CASRDRGDTQYF. CDR3 nucleotides: TGTGCCAGCAGAGACAGGGGAGATACGCAGTATTTT.